The clone carrying this T cell receptor (beta chain) was detected a few times. What it binds is unknown. This record belongs to a study of T-cell reconstitution after alpha-beta-depleted transplantation in children. Trimming stripped 6 bases from V and 0 bases from J, with 12 bases between. The CDR3 sequence is 16 residues long. The germline V gene has CDR1 MNHEY and CDR2 SMNVEV (reference sequence). During its preparation, the TCRbeta library received unique molecular identifiers. TCRdb ran MiXCR on the PCR reads and lists one entry per CDR3 protein. Among under 250,000 distinct CDR3 sequences listed, over 15% were seen once. Study outcomes and limitations: By one year post-transplant, T-cell counts and diversity largely arose from T cells that were newly produced. Where alpha-beta T cells came from about two months after transplant was reportedly several hundred expanded graft clones. Some patients' high day-60 TCRbeta diversity was attributed to recipient cells surviving conditioning.

This chain links TRBV27 with TRBJ2-6, with unresolved D. The input for sequencing was PBMCs, mostly from graft donor cells, taken 360 days after TCRalphabeta/CD19-depleted stem cell transplant. The TCR originated in a male patient aged 2-9 years who had a stem cell transplant for acute lymphoblastic leukemia, so the T cells may come from the graft donor. The DNA for the CDR3 is TGTGCCAGCAGCTTCCTTCGGCTCTCTGGGGCCAACGTCCTGACTTTC. Translated: CASSFLRLSGANVLTF.